This T cell receptor (beta chain) was recorded in a study of regulatory T cells in long-lasting Graves disease. V was cut by 2 bases and J by 6 bases, with 12 bases left in between. The CDR3 runs 14 residues. The germline V gene encodes CDR1 SGHRS and CDR2 YFSETQ. Specified time point: newly diagnosed GD, antithyroid drugs for less than 3 months. PBMC-extracted RNA yielded the TCR library. Arm-PCR of CDR3 regions and iRepertoire HTBI primers were used to build TCR beta libraries. TCRdb analysed the multiplex PCR reads with MiXCR anew, one entry per CDR3 protein. Of approximately 350,000 distinct CDR3 sequences in the sample, 15% to 20% are singletons; the top ten hold 20%. The same data also went into a second study, on T cells in Graves' hyperthyroidism and ophthalmopathy.

V gene TRBV5-1 combines with J gene TRBJ2-1, with D perhaps TRBD1 (6 bases). The material was peripheral blood mononuclear cells (PBMCs), obtained at new diagnosis, from a patient treated with antithyroid drugs. This receptor was taken from a woman between 18 and 30 years old with Graves disease. Written as DNA, the CDR3 is TGCGCCAGCAGCTTTGGGGGCGAAGTCAATGAGCAGTTCTTC. Amino acids: CASSFGGEVNEQFF.